The rows below give T cell receptor beta chains drawn from one sample of a study of cytomegalovirus exposure and HLA in healthy donors. Sequenced by immunoSEQ multiplex PCR; TCRdb stores in-frame clones only, minus some. The table includes 60,000 to 90,000 clones, just under 85% detected once. The specimen was PBMCs. The receptors come from a man under 40 in good health and CMV-seronegative. The CDR3 runs from the conserved cysteine through the conserved F or W. Each record gives: CDR3 length, J gene, D gene, V gene, clone size, CDR3 protein, CDR3 DNA. A D gene is named only where the DNA matches it firmly. Rows give clone size only sometimes, using once, few, many, or a class for an expanded clone.

15,TRBJ2-5,.,TRBV6-5,.,CASSGAGTFQGGQYF,TGTGCCAGCAGCGGCGCCGGGACATTCCAAGGGGGCCAGTACTTC
13,TRBJ1-2,.,TRBV11-2,.,CASSSGGNYGYTF,TGTGCCAGCAGCTCTGGCGGAAACTATGGCTACACCTTC
14,TRBJ1-1,TRBD1,TRBV7-2,.,CASSLDRGGTEAFF,TGTGCCAGCAGCTTAGACAGGGGAGGCACTGAAGCTTTCTTT
15,TRBJ1-1,.,TRBV7-2,.,CASSLRVDSRTEAFF,TGTGCCAGCAGCTTAAGGGTAGACAGCAGGACTGAAGCTTTCTTT
18,TRBJ2-6,TRBD1,TRBV27,.,CASSSRQGLSSGANVLTF,TGTGCCAGCAGTTCCAGACAGGGTTTAAGCTCTGGGGCCAACGTCCTGACTTTC
14,TRBJ1-1,.,TRBV7-2,.,CASSLETRRPEAFF,TGTGCCAGCAGCTTGGAGACTCGACGGCCTGAAGCTTTCTTT
14,TRBJ1-6,.,TRBV5-8,once,CASNLPGPGSPLHF,TGTGCCAGCAACCTGCCAGGCCCTGGTTCACCCCTCCACTTT
14,TRBJ2-1,.,TRBV18,.,CASSPRSVDNEQFF,TGTGCCAGCTCCCCACGTTCGGTGGACAATGAGCAGTTCTTC
14,TRBJ1-5,.,TRBV30,.,CAWSFGRRNQPQHF,TGTGCCTGGAGTTTCGGCAGGAGGAATCAGCCCCAGCATTTT
13,TRBJ2-3,.,TRBV19,.,CASSTVSTDTQYF,TGTGCCAGTAGTACAGTAAGCACAGATACGCAGTATTTT
17,TRBJ1-1,.,TRBV7-8,.,CASRSNRVRDKNTEAFF,TGTGCCAGCAGGAGCAACAGGGTACGGGACAAGAACACTGAAGCTTTCTTT